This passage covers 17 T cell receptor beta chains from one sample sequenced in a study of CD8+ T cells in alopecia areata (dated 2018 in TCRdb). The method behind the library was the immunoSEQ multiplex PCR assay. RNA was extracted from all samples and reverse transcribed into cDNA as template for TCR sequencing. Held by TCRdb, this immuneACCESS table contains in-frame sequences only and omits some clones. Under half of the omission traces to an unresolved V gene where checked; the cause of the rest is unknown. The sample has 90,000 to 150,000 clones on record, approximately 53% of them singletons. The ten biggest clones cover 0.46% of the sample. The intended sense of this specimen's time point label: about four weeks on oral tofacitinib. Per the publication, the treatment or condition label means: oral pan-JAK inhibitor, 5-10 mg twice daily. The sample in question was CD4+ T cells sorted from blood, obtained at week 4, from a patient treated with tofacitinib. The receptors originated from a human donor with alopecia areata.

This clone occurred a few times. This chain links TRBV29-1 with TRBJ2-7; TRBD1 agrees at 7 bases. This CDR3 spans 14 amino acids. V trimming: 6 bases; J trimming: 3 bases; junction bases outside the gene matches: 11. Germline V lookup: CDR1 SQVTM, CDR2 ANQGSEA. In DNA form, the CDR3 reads TGCAGCGTAACTCCCAGGGACAGAGGCTACGAGCAGTACTTC. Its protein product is CSVTPRDRGYEQYF.

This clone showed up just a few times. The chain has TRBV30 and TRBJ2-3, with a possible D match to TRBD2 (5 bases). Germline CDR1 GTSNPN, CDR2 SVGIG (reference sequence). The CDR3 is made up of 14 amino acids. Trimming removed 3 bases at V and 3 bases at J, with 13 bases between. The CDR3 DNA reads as TGTGCCTGGAGGGTCCGCCTAGCAACAGATACGCAGTATTTT. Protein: CAWRVRLATDTQYF.

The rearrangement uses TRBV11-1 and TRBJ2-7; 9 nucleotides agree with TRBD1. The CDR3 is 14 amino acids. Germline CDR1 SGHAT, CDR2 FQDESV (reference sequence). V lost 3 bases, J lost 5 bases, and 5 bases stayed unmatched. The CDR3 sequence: CASSFMGQGHEQYF. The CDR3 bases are TGTGCCAGCAGCTTCATGGGACAGGGCCACGAGCAGTACTTC.

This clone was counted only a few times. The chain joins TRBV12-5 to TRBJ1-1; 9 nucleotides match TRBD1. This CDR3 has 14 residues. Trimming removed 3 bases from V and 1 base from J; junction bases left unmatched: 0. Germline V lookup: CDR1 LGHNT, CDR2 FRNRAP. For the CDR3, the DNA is TGTGCTAGTGGTTTACAGGGGGCGAACACTGAAGCTTTCTTT. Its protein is CASGLQGANTEAFF. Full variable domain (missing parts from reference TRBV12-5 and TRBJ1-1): DARVTQTPRHKVTEMGQEVTMRCQPILGHNTVFWYRQTMMQGLELLAYFRNRAPLDDSGMPKDRFSAEMPDATLATLKIQPSEPRDSAVYFCASGLQGANTEAFFGQGTRLTVV.

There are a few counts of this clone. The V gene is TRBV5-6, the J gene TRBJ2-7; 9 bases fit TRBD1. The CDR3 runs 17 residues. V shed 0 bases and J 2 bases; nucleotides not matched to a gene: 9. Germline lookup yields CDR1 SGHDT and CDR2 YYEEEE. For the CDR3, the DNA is TGTGCCAGCAGCTTGGGTACAGGGGGCTTCTCTCCCTACGAGCAGTACTTC. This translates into CASSLGTGGFSPYEQYF.

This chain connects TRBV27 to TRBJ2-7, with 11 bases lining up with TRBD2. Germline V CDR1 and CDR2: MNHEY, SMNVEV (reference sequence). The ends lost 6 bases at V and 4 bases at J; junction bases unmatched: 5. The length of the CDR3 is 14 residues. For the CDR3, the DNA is TGTGCCAGCAGGGGAACTAGCGGGAGTTACGAGCAGTACTTC. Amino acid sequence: CASRGTSGSYEQYF.

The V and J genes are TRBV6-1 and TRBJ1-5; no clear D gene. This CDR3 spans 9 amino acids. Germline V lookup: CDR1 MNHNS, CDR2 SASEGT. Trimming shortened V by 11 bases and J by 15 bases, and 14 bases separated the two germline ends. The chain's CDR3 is CAGGHFGHF. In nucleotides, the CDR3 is TGTGCCGGCGGTCACTTTGGGCATTTT.

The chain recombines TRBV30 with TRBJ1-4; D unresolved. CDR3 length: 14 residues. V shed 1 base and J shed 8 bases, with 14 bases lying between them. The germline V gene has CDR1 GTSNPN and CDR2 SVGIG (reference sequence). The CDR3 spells CAWSADTFTEKLFF. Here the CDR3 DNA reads TGTGCCTGGAGTGCCGACACTTTTACGGAAAAACTGTTTTTT.

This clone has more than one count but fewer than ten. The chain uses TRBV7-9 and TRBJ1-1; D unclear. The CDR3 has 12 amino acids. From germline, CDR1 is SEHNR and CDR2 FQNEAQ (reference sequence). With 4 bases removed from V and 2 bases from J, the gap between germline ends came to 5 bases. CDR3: CASSSINTEAFF. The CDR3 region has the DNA TGTGCCAGCAGCTCGATCAACACTGAAGCTTTCTTT.

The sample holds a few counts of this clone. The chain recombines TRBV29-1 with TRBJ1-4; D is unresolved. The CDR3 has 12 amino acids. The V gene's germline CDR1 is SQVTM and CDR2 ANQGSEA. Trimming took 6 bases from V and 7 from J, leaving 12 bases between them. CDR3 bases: TGCAGCGTCCGCCACTCGGGTGAAAAACTGTTTTTT. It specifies CSVRHSGEKLFF. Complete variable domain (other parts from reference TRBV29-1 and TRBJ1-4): SAVISQKPSRDICQRGTSLTIQCQVDSQVTMMFWYRQQPGQSLTLIATANQGSEATYESGFVIDKFPISRPNLTFSTLTVSNMSPEDSSIYLCSVRHSGEKLFFGSGTQLSVL.

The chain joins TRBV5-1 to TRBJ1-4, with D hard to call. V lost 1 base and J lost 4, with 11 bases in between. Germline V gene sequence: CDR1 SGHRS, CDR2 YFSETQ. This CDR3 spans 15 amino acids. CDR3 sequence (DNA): TGCGCCAGCAGCTTGCCGGAGGCGATTAATGAAAAACTGTTTTTT. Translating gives CASSLPEAINEKLFF.

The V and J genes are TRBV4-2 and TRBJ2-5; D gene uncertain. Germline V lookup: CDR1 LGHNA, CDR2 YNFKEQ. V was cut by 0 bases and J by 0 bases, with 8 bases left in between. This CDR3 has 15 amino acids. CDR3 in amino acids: CASSQDTPDQETQYF. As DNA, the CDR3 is TGTGCCAGCAGCCAAGATACGCCAGACCAAGAGACCCAGTACTTC.

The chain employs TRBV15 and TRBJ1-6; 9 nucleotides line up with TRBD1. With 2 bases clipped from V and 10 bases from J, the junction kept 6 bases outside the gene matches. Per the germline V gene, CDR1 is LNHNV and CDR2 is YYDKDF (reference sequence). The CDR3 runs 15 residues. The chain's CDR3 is CATSRSTGGESPLHF. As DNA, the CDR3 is TGTGCCACCAGCAGATCCACAGGGGGCGAATCACCCCTCCACTTT.

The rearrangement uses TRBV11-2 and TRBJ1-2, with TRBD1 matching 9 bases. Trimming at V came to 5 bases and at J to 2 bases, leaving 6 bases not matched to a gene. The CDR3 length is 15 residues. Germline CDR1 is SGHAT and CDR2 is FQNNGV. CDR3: CASSHPGTGNYGYTF. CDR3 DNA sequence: TGTGCCAGCAGCCATCCCGGGACAGGGAACTATGGCTACACCTTC. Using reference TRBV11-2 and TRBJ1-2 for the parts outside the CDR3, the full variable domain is EAGVAQSPRYKIIEKRQSVAFWCNPISGHATLYWYQQILGQGPKLLIQFQNNGVVDDSQLPKDRFSAERLKGVDSTLKIQPAKLEDSAVYLCASSHPGTGNYGYTFGSGTRLTVV.

CDR3 bases: TGTGCCAGCAGCTTACTCGGCAGGGGAGGATATGGCTACACCTTC. This gives the protein CASSLLGRGGYGYTF. The chain carries TRBV11-2 and TRBJ1-2, with TRBD1 as a possible D gene (6 bases). This CDR3 has 15 amino acids. The germline gives CDR1 SGHAT, CDR2 FQNNGV. V lost 2 bases and J 5 bases, leaving 15 bases between the germline ends.

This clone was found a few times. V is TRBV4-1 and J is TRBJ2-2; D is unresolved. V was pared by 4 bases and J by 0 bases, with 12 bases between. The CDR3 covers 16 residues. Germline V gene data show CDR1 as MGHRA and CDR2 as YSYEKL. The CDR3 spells CASSPLGLSNTGELFF. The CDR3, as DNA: TGCGCCAGCAGCCCCCTGGGTCTCTCGAACACCGGGGAGCTGTTTTTT.

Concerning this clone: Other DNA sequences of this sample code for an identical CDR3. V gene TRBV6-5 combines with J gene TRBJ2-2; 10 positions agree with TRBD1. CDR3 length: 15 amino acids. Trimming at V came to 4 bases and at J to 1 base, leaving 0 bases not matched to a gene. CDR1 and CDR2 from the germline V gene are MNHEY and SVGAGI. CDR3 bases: TGTGCCAGCAGTTGGGACAGGGGGAACACCGGGGAGCTGTTTTTT. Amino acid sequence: CASSWDRGNTGELFF.